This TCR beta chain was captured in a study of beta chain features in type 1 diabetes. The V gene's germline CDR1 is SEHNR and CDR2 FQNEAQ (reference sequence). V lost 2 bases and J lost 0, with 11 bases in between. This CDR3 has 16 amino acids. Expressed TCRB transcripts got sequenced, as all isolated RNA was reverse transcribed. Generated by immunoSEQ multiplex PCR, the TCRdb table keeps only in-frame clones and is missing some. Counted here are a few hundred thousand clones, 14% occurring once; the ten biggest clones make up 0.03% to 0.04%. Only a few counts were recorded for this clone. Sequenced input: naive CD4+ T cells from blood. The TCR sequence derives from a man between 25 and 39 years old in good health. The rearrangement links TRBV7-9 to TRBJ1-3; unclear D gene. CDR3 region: CASSLTASTSGNTIYF. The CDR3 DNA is TGTGCCAGCAGCTTAACAGCATCGACCTCTGGAAACACCATATATTTT. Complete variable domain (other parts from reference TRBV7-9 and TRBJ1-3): DTGVSQNPRHKITKRGQNVTFRCDPISEHNRLYWYRQTLGQGPEFLTYFQNEAQLEKSRLLSDRFSAERPKGSFSTLEIQRTEQGDSAMYLCASSLTASTSGNTIYFGEGSWLTVV.